The 18 T cell receptor beta chains below were found in one sample sequenced in a study of shared clonotypes between healthy human individuals. Clones were sequenced by immunoSEQ multiplex PCR, and TCRdb holds only the in-frame ones, with some missing. The table lists about 1.5 million clones, nearly 99% of them singletons, with approximately 0.45% in the top ten. The sequencing input was naive CD4+ T cells sorted from blood. The subset denotes: CD45RA+ positively selected. All receptors come from a man in his thirties or forties in good health.

CDR3 sequence reads: CASGTLAGTDTQYF. CDR3 nucleotide sequence: TGTGCCAGCGGCACACTAGCGGGCACAGATACGCAGTATTTT. V is TRBV27 and J is TRBJ2-3; TRBD2 agrees at 8 bases. This CDR3 contains 14 residues. V lost 8 bases and J lost 1; bases outside the gene matches: 5. CDR1 and CDR2 from the germline V gene are MNHEY and SMNVEV (reference sequence).

The chain joins TRBV25-1 to TRBJ2-1; the D is unclear. This CDR3 spans 13 amino acids. V lost 10 bases and J lost 0, with 10 bases in between. From germline, CDR1 is MGHDK and CDR2 SYGVNS. The CDR3 here is CAIMTRSYNEQFF. The CDR3 DNA is TGTGCCATTATGACCCGCTCCTACAATGAGCAGTTCTTC.

The chain couples TRBV5-1 to TRBJ2-2; D possibly matches TRBD1 or TRBD2 (7 bases each). Trimming cost V 4 bases and J 5 bases, with 27 bases left between them. This CDR3 contains 19 residues. Per germline, CDR1 SGHRS and CDR2 YFSETQ. The CDR3 bases are TGCGCCAGCAGCAGGGGGCTCTTGCGGGAGCGCGGTGGGACCGGGGAGCTGTTTTTT. Translation: CASSRGLLRERGGTGELFF.

The V and J genes are TRBV5-1 and TRBJ2-7; D assignment may be TRBD1 or TRBD2 (5 bases each). The germline gives CDR1 SGHRS, CDR2 YFSETQ. The germline V and J ends were trimmed by 5 bases and 7 bases, with 19 bases remaining between them. The CDR3 loop spans 14 amino acids. In DNA, the CDR3 is TGCGCCAGCAGTAGCCGGGACCGTATGCTTGAGCAGTACTTC. As protein: CASSSRDRMLEQYF.

The chain has TRBV4-1 and TRBJ2-7; D ambiguous. Trimming removed 1 base at V and 1 base at J, with 14 bases between. The germline CDR1 and CDR2 sequences are MGHRA and YSYEKL. The CDR3 consists of 16 residues. This chain's CDR3 is CASSQGPLAFSYEQYF. The CDR3 DNA sequence: TGCGCCAGCAGCCAAGGCCCCTTAGCCTTTTCCTACGAGCAGTACTTC.

The rearrangement joins TRBV30 to TRBJ1-2; 8 bases map to TRBD1. V lost 6 bases, J lost 4 bases, and 10 bases stayed unmatched. The CDR3 runs to 14 residues. Germline CDR1 GTSNPN, CDR2 SVGIG (reference sequence). This CDR3 is CACTDRDPRYGYTF. The CDR3 DNA follows: TGTGCCTGCACGGACAGGGATCCCCGCTATGGCTACACCTTC.

This sequence joins TRBV2 and TRBJ1-2; TRBD1 matches 8 bases. Trimming at V came to 8 bases and at J to 4 bases, leaving 6 bases not matched to a gene. Germline V CDR1 and CDR2: SNHLY, FYNNEI. The CDR3 is 13 residues long. This CDR3 reads CASGRQGSYGYTF. The CDR3 nucleotides are TGTGCCAGCGGTAGACAGGGGTCCTATGGCTACACCTTC.

This rearrangement joins TRBV6-1 to TRBJ1-1; maybe TRBD1 (5 bases). Germline-derived CDR1 and CDR2 are MNHNS and SASEGT. The V end lost 6 bases, the J end lost 3 bases, and 11 bases lay between the germline ends. This CDR3 spans 13 amino acids. CDR3 bases: TGTGCCAGCAGCCAGACAGAGTACACTGAAGCTTTCTTT. This gives the protein CASSQTEYTEAFF.

The chain recombines TRBV9 with TRBJ2-3, with TRBD2 matching 11 bases. The CDR3 length is 16 residues. Trimming took 4 bases from V and 0 from J; bases not matched to a gene: 4. CDR1 is SGDLS, CDR2 YYNGEE, per germline. The CDR3 spells CASSRGLAASTDTQYF. The CDR3 region has the DNA TGTGCCAGCAGCCGGGGACTAGCGGCTAGCACAGATACGCAGTATTTT. The complete variable domain, with remaining parts taken from reference TRBV9 and TRBJ2-3, reads DSGVTQTPKHLITATGQRVTLRCSPRSGDLSVYWYQQSLDQGLQFLIQYYNGEERAKGNILERFSAQQFPDLHSELNLSSLELGDSALYFCASSRGLAASTDTQYFGPGTRLTVL.

The chain employs TRBV28 and TRBJ2-5, with 11 bases identical to TRBD2. J lost 2 bases, V lost 5 bases, and 4 bases had no gene match. The CDR3 is 15 amino acids. Per germline, CDR1 MDHEN and CDR2 SYDVKM. The CDR3 loop reads CASSLAGGRQETQYF. In DNA, the CDR3 is TGTGCCAGCAGTCTAGCGGGAGGTCGGCAAGAGACCCAGTACTTC.

This clone appeared a single time. V usage is TRBV19 and J usage is TRBJ2-1; 7 nucleotides line up with TRBD2. This CDR3 is 13 amino acids long. Germline V gene data show CDR1 as LNHDA and CDR2 as SQIVND (reference sequence). V dropped 7 bases and J dropped 3; count of bases not matched to a gene: 3. CDR3 residues: CASKERDYNEQFF. Written as DNA, the CDR3 is TGTGCCAGTAAAGAGCGGGACTACAATGAGCAGTTCTTC.

This rearrangement joins TRBV7-8 to TRBJ2-7, with 9 bases aligning to TRBD2. The CDR3 is 17 residues long. The V and J ends lost 1 base and 2 bases, in that order; junction bases with no gene match: 9. Per germline, CDR1 SGHVS and CDR2 FQNEAQ. The CDR3 loop reads CASSLGQAGGLTYEQYF. CDR3 sequence (DNA): TGTGCCAGCAGCTTAGGGCAAGCGGGAGGCTTAACCTACGAGCAGTACTTC.

This chain connects TRBV7-2 to TRBJ2-1; TRBD2 matches at 14 bases. CDR1 is SGHTA and CDR2 is FQGNSA in the germline V gene. There are 16 residues in the CDR3. J was trimmed by 10 bases and V by 5 bases; bases with no gene match: 10. The CDR3 nucleotides are TGTGCCAGCAGCCTTCGACTAGCGGGAGGGCCGGACGAGCAGTTCTTC. Its translation is CASSLRLAGGPDEQFF.

V is TRBV7-6 and J is TRBJ2-3; 12 nucleotides agree with TRBD2. Germline values: CDR1 SGHVS, CDR2 FNYEAQ. The CDR3 consists of 16 residues. With V trimmed by 2 bases and J by 2 bases, 2 bases remained unmatched. Here the CDR3 reads CASSLTSGRPTDTQYF. The CDR3 DNA is TGTGCCAGCAGCTTAACTAGCGGGAGGCCCACAGATACGCAGTATTTT.

This chain joins TRBV28 and TRBJ2-7; 9 bases align to TRBD1. Germline V CDR1 and CDR2: MDHEN, SYDVKM. V gave up 4 bases and J gave up 6 bases; unmatched junction bases: 4. The CDR3 runs 13 residues. The CDR3 region is CASSYRGRIEQYF. The DNA of the CDR3 is TGTGCCAGCAGTTACAGGGGGCGTATCGAGCAGTACTTC.

The chain links TRBV28 to TRBJ1-2; 7 bases map to TRBD1. Losses at the gene ends were 5 bases for V and 5 bases for J; bases not matched to a gene: 14. The CDR3 contains 16 residues. CDR1 and CDR2 from the germline V gene are MDHEN and SYDVKM. The CDR3 region is CASSLSPGGGRYGYTF. The CDR3 DNA reads as TGTGCCAGCAGTCTGTCTCCAGGGGGAGGTCGGTATGGCTACACCTTC.

The gene calls are TRBV10-3 and TRBJ1-2; 7 bases line up with TRBD1. J was trimmed by 2 bases and V by 1 base; bases with no gene match: 4. The CDR3 extends over 15 amino acids. CDR1 and CDR2 (germline): ENHRY, SYGVKD. The CDR3 nucleotides read TGTGCCATCAGTGAGTTCCAGGGGGTGAACTATGGCTACACCTTC. It yields the protein CAISEFQGVNYGYTF.

This clone occurred once. The chain combines TRBV10-3 with TRBJ2-3, with 12 nucleotides matching TRBD2. The CDR3 loop spans 13 amino acids. V gave up 10 bases and J gave up 2 bases; unmatched junction bases: 1. Germline values: CDR1 ENHRY, CDR2 SYGVKD. The CDR3 here is CATSGRDTDTQYF. The CDR3, as DNA: TGTGCCACTAGCGGGAGGGACACAGATACGCAGTATTTT.